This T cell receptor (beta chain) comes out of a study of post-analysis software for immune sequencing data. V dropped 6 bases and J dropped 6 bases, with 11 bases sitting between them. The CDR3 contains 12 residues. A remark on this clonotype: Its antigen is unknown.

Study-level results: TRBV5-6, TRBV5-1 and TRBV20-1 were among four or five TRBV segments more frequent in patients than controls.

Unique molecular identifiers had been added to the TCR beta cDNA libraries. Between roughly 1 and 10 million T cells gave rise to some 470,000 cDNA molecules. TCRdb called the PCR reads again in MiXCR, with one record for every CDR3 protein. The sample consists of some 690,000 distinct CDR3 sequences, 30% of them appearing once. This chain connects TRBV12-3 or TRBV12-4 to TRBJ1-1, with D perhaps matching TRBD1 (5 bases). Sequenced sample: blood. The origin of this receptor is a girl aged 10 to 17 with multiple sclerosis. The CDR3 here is CASSPQGPEAFF. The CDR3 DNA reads TGTGCCAGCAGCCCCCAGGGCCCTGAAGCTTTCTTT.